The sample holds many counts of the clone carrying this T cell receptor beta chain. Its antigen is unidentified. CDR3 length: 10 residues. The ends were cut back, 5 bases at V and 8 bases at J, with 9 bases in the middle. Looked up from germline, CDR1 is DFQATT and CDR2 is SNEGSKA (reference sequence). This sample stems from a study of post-analysis software for immune sequencing data. Libraries were made from TCR beta cDNA, and they carried unique molecular identifiers. TCRdb passed the PCR reads through MiXCR, listing each CDR3 protein once. The sample holds fewer than 850,000 distinct CDR3 sequences, roughly 29% seen once. Notes on the study in general: TRBV5-6, TRBV5-1 and TRBV20-1 belonged to a set of about five TRBV segments that were more frequent in patients than controls.

The chain carries TRBV20-1 and TRBJ1-2, with D perhaps TRBD1 (6 bases). The material sequenced was blood. The TCR sequence derives from a girl under 18 with multiple sclerosis. The CDR3 nucleotides are TGCAGTGCTCGTACAGGGGGCTACACCTTC. Protein product: CSARTGGYTF.